The 9 T cell receptor beta chains reported below all come from one sample, sequenced in a study of cytomegalovirus exposure and HLA in healthy donors. PCR primers comprised 60 Vbeta and 13 Jbeta primers. The data were produced by immunoSEQ multiplex PCR, yet TCRdb's version contains in-frame clones alone and is incomplete. Of 110,000 to 150,000 clones listed, around a tenth are singletons. Sequencing was done on a sample of PBMCs. The receptors come from a male donor in good health and CMV-seronegative.

This clone turned up a few times. The chain has TRBV27 and TRBJ1-6; TRBD1 agrees at 7 bases. The V gene's germline CDR1 is MNHEY and CDR2 SMNVEV (reference sequence). After removal of 6 bases from V and 7 bases from J, the junction contained 9 bases not matched to a gene. This CDR3 comprises 15 residues. The CDR3 DNA reads as TGTGCCAGCAGAAGCCCAGGACAGGCAAATTCACCCCTCCACTTT. Its protein product is CASRSPGQANSPLHF.

The J gene is TRBJ2-1, the V gene TRBV18, with TRBD2 matching 14 bases. Trimming at V came to 3 bases and at J to 8 bases, leaving 12 bases not matched to a gene. Germline CDR1 and CDR2: KGHSH and LQKENI. The CDR3 totals 18 residues. CDR3 DNA sequence: TGTGCCAGCTCACCGAGGGGGACTAGCGGGAGAGGAGGGGATGAGCAGTTCTTC. Encoded protein: CASSPRGTSGRGGDEQFF.

The chain carries TRBV7-9 and TRBJ2-3, with D tentatively TRBD2 (6 bases). This CDR3 spans 16 amino acids. The V gene lost 1 base and the J gene lost 0 bases, with 11 bases spanning the gap. CDR1 is SEHNR, CDR2 FQNEAQ, per germline (reference sequence). The CDR3 is CASSLDPSASTDTQYF. CDR3 coding DNA: TGTGCCAGCAGCTTAGACCCTAGCGCTAGCACAGATACGCAGTATTTT.

The chain carries TRBV5-6 and TRBJ2-2; 9 bases align to TRBD2. Germline-derived CDR1 and CDR2 are SGHDT and YYEEEE. The CDR3 consists of 15 residues. J gave up 4 bases and V 2 bases, and 3 bases lay outside the gene matches. The CDR3 protein is CASSLGLASTGELFF. DNA for the CDR3: TGTGCCAGCAGCTTAGGACTAGCGAGCACCGGGGAGCTGTTTTTT.

The chain links TRBV2 to TRBJ2-5, with D tentatively TRBD2 (5 bases). This CDR3 comprises 15 residues. Deletions cut 6 bases from V and 7 bases from J, with 21 bases between. CDR1 SNHLY and CDR2 FYNNEI come from the germline V gene. The CDR3 here is CASREGLPGVGTQYF. CDR3 DNA sequence: TGTGCCAGCAGAGAGGGCCTACCCGGGGTGGGGACCCAGTACTTC. Together with reference TRBV2 and TRBJ2-5, the CDR3 gives the full variable domain: EPEVTQTPSHQVTQMGQEVILRCVPISNHLYFYWYRQILGQKVEFLVSFYNNEISEKSEIFDDQFSVERPDGSNFTLKIRSTKLEDSAMYFCASREGLPGVGTQYFGPGTRLLVL.

This clone was observed a few times. The V gene is TRBV25-1, the J gene TRBJ1-2; 9 bases are shared with TRBD1. The CDR3 is 14 amino acids. With 5 bases clipped from V and 8 bases from J, the junction kept 9 bases outside the gene matches. In germline, CDR1 is MGHDK, CDR2 SYGVNS. The CDR3 DNA reads TGTGCCAGCAGTTTAGGGACAGGGAGTCGCGGCTACACCTTC. Amino acids: CASSLGTGSRGYTF.

A few counts support this clone. V gene TRBV10-3 combines with J gene TRBJ2-5, with a weak D call TRBD1 (6 bases). Trimming took off 1 base at V and 2 bases at J, with 11 bases between the two ends. Germline V gene data show CDR1 as ENHRY and CDR2 as SYGVKD. The CDR3 is 15 residues long. Written as DNA, the CDR3 is TGTGCCATCAGTGAGTTGGACAGTCAACAAGAGACCCAGTACTTC. Protein product: CAISELDSQQETQYF.

This clone was seen a few times. This rearrangement joins TRBV10-3 to TRBJ2-5, with TRBD2 identical over 13 bases. The V segment lost 5 bases and the J segment 5 bases; nucleotides outside the gene matches: 5. Germline-derived CDR1 and CDR2 are ENHRY and SYGVKD. The CDR3 runs 15 residues. CDR3: CAISRTSGSVETQYF. CDR3 bases: TGTGCCATCAGTCGGACTAGCGGGAGTGTTGAGACCCAGTACTTC.

The chain links TRBV19 to TRBJ2-3, with 8 bases matching TRBD1. Germline lookup yields CDR1 LNHDA and CDR2 SQIVND (reference sequence). V dropped 5 bases and J dropped 4; count of bases not matched to a gene: 2. The CDR3 consists of 13 residues. CDR3: CASSGRGPDTQYF. CDR3 DNA sequence: TGTGCCAGTAGTGGCAGGGGGCCAGATACGCAGTATTTT.